The sequence of this T cell receptor (beta chain) was determined in a study of T cells in Graves' hyperthyroidism and ophthalmopathy (dated by TCRdb to between 2019 and 2020). Context from the whole study: Peripheral blood was sampled at the time of initial diagnosis, prior to any treatment. According to the paper, TCR Vbeta CDR3 sequencing was carried out on over 130 peripheral blood samples, which came from 40 to 45 ophthalmopathy, about 75 hyperthyroidism and approximately 17 progressor patients. After blood sampling, hyperthyroidism patients were treated with methimazole at a starting dose of 30 mg daily, and ophthalmopathy patients were treated with high-dose intravenous methylprednisolone. To identify TCR V-J signatures that set the groups apart, the researchers used a discovery cohort of 100 patients, made up of fewer than 50 with Graves' ophthalmopathy and 57 with stable Graves' hyperthyroidism. The study also compared thyroid tissue and blood T-cell repertoires from about six Graves' hyperthyroidism patients. The 95 to 100 discovery patients were randomly split 7:3 into training and test sets. Prospective prediction of ophthalmopathy was tested in an independent validation cohort of some 19 hyperthyroidism patients and 17 patients who later progressed to ophthalmopathy.

As regards this clonotype: Its cognate antigen has yet to be identified. No clone much larger than this one lies a single base away; base qualities are absent.

The TCR beta CDR3 regions were amplified from RNA transcripts. A first-round RT-PCR of the TCR CDR3 used the HTBI primer set with the Qiagen OneStep RT-PCR kit. The libraries were constructed in a second round of multiplex PCR and then size-selected and purified. Sequencing of the libraries was done on an Illumina HiSeq2000 using paired-end 100 bp reads. Under the source paper's analysis protocol: SOAPnuke was used to process the raw data, throwing out any read that contained adapters or uncalled bases, had a mean Phred below 15, or lacked an exact constant-primer or identifier match. COPE v1.2.5 was used to merge high-quality paired reads, and clonotypes were defined as unique nucleotide sequences. MiTCR v1.1 was used to align the clonotypes against IMGT TRBV, TRBD and TRBJ reference segments. The analysis included only V-J combinations with a frequency above 0.0001, which together covered over 98% of the repertoires. A TCS score was defined as the ratio of F50 (clonal expansion) to E x V (chaos), with BLOSUM62-based TCRdist applied between CDR3 peptides within each V-J. Welch's t-statistics and random forest reduced fewer than 600 V-J features to 13, which were used in a naive Bayes classifier (R e1071). The raw public data were reprocessed by TCRdb itself: fastp quality trimming at Q25, MiXCR clonotype calling, in-frame beta chains only. Under each unique CDR3 protein, matching rows form one entry showing the most common genes and DNA. The V and J calls follow TCRdb's processing rather than the paper's. This sample comprises over 500,000 distinct CDR3 sequences, approximately 16% of them detected only once. The leading ten clones occupy 25% to 30% of the sample.

Ophthalmopathy patients had moderately to severely active disease, with a Clinical Activity Score of 3 or more, a NOSPECS grade of 4 or more, and a disease duration of less than 3 months. Any patient with an uncontrolled infection, another autoimmune disease, pregnancy or lactation was excluded. Diagnoses relied on clinical symptoms, serum thyroxine and TRAb, thyroid ultrasound and orbital computed tomography. Ficoll-Paque density gradient centrifugation was used to isolate PBMCs from 8.5 to 10 ml of fresh peripheral blood. Total RNA was extracted with Trizol reagent, and quality was checked on an Agilent 2100 Bioanalyzer. The investigation overall reported the following: In validation, the model predicted progression to ophthalmopathy with approximately 69% sensitivity and around 72% specificity, a median of 6.5 months before onset. Most expanded thyroid clonotypes (frequency above 0.001) were also detected in blood, a finding suggesting that blood repertoires may reflect thyroid immune responses. A 13 V-J signature model separated ophthalmopathy from stable hyperthyroidism, with 87.88% sensitivity and about 81% specificity in cross-validation and 80%/75% in testing. Sample size was not statistically predetermined, and investigators were not blinded to group allocation.

The source is a woman aged 25 to 39 with Graves' ophthalmopathy. What was sequenced was blood.

The CDR3: CASRGALQYEQYF. The bases are TGTGCCAGCAGGGGAGCTCTGCAGTACGAGCAGTACTTC. This sequence uses TRBV12-3 or TRBV12-4 and TRBJ2-7; the D gene is perhaps TRBD2, on 5 matching bases. The V end loses 6 bases and the J end loses 4 bases, and a stretch of 13 bases separates them. There are 13 amino acids in the CDR3, from cysteine to phenylalanine inclusive. Kept here is only the CDR3 DNA, which spans 39 bases and is read in frame from base 1.